The 17 T cell receptor beta chains in this list originate from one sample, sequenced in a study of cytomegalovirus exposure and HLA in healthy donors. The study ran its PCR with 60 Vbeta and 13 Jbeta primers. Assay used: immunoSEQ multiplex PCR; TCRdb lists only in-frame clones, some missing. Seen here are some 160,000 clones, roughly four fifths observed once, and the top ten hold more than 0.4%. Sequenced sample: PBMCs. These receptors came from a woman aged 50 to 65 in good health and CMV-seronegative.

The V and J genes are TRBV5-4 and TRBJ2-4; 7 bases are a match to TRBD2. The V segment lost 4 bases and the J segment 2 bases; nucleotides outside the gene matches: 9. This CDR3 spans 16 amino acids. The germline CDR1 and CDR2 sequences are SGHNT and YYREEE (reference sequence). CDR3 nucleotide sequence: TGTGCCAGCAGCAGCGGGACCTTTGAGTCCAAAAACATTCAGTACTTC. Encoded protein: CASSSGTFESKNIQYF.

The rearrangement joins TRBV27 to TRBJ1-2; unclear D gene. Germline CDR1 reads MNHEY; CDR2 reads SMNVEV (reference sequence). The CDR3 covers 13 residues. V was cut by 9 bases and J by 2 bases, with 13 bases left in between. CDR3 loop: CARGCGQNYGYTF. In DNA form, the CDR3 reads TGTGCCAGAGGATGCGGGCAGAACTATGGCTACACCTTC.

In DNA form, the CDR3 reads TGTGCCAGCACCCTCGACAGGGGGTTCAATGAGCAGTTCTTC. Translation: CASTLDRGFNEQFF. The V gene is TRBV5-4, the J gene TRBJ2-1, with 9 bases aligning to TRBD1. The germline CDR1 and CDR2 sequences are SGHNT and YYREEE (reference sequence). CDR3 length: 14 amino acids. J lost 6 bases, V lost 6 bases, and 7 bases had no gene match.

As for this clone: The junction shows a germline mismatch at one end, possibly a read error. The chain carries TRBV29-1 and TRBJ1-2; possible D gene TRBD1, 6 bases. Germline V gene data show CDR1 as SQVTM and CDR2 as ANQGSEA. CDR3 length equals 14 residues. The CDR3 nucleotides are TGCAGCGCTGAAGGGGGGCAAACTAACTATGGCTACACCTTC. Its translation is CSAEGGQTNYGYTF.

The rearrangement uses TRBV15 and TRBJ1-2; D is ambiguous. The CDR3 runs 15 residues. V was cut by 3 bases and J by 8 bases, with 19 bases left in between. The germline V gene has CDR1 LNHNV and CDR2 YYDKDF (reference sequence). The CDR3 region is CATSRGEGSITGYTF. Here the CDR3 DNA reads TGTGCCACCAGCAGGGGTGAAGGGAGTATCACAGGCTACACCTTC.

This clone has only one observation. The chain uses TRBV15 and TRBJ1-2, with 10 bases aligning to TRBD1. The V and J ends lost 0 bases and 6 bases, in that order; junction bases with no gene match: 7. CDR3 length: 16 residues. Per the germline V gene, CDR1 is LNHNV and CDR2 is YYDKDF (reference sequence). For the CDR3, the DNA is TGTGCCACCAGCAGAGACCCCGGACAGGGGGACGATGGCTACACCTTC. It is translated as CATSRDPGQGDDGYTF.

As concerns this clone: Distinct nucleotide sequences in the sample also encode this CDR3. The V call is TRBV4-2, the J call TRBJ2-7, with 10 positions matching TRBD1. Germline V lookup: CDR1 LGHNA, CDR2 YNFKEQ. CDR3 length: 15 amino acids. J gave up 4 bases and V 0 bases, and 3 bases lay outside the gene matches. Written as DNA, the CDR3 is TGTGCCAGCAGCCAAGAGGGACAGGGGACTTACGAGCAGTACTTC. It translates to CASSQEGQGTYEQYF.

The CDR3 coding sequence is TGTGCCATCAGTGATCCGGGAAGGGGGCTAACCACAGATACGCAGTATTTT. This sequence encodes CAISDPGRGLTTDTQYF. The rearrangement links TRBV10-3 to TRBJ2-3, with 7 bases lining up with TRBD1. V shed 3 bases, J shed 2 bases, and the junction held 11 bases outside the gene matches. Germline assignment: CDR1 ENHRY and CDR2 SYGVKD. This CDR3 has 17 amino acids.

This clone was found a few times. This chain joins TRBV9 and TRBJ1-5; possibly TRBD1 for D (6 bases). The CDR3 is made up of 14 amino acids. V was pared by 3 bases and J by 4 bases, with 11 bases between. From germline, CDR1 is SGDLS and CDR2 YYNGEE. CDR3 region: CASSGPGDNQPQHF. For the CDR3, the DNA is TGTGCCAGCAGCGGGCCAGGGGATAATCAGCCCCAGCATTTT.

The V call is TRBV28, the J call TRBJ2-5; the match to TRBD1 covers 9 bases. V gave up 1 base and J gave up 4 bases; unmatched junction bases: 7. The V gene's germline CDR1 is MDHEN and CDR2 SYDVKM. The CDR3 is 16 residues long. The CDR3 nucleotides read TGTGCCAGCAGTTTATTGGGACAGGGAAAGGGAGAGACCCAGTACTTC. Protein: CASSLLGQGKGETQYF.

This clone showed up just once. The chain links TRBV5-3 to TRBJ2-7; 8 bases match TRBD2. TRBV5-3 carries the ORF label, with uncertain function. After removal of 0 bases from V and 6 bases from J, the junction contained 11 bases not matched to a gene. CDR3 length: 16 amino acids. The CDR3, as DNA: TGTGCCAGAAGCTTGGATCGGGAGCGGGAGTTCGGCGAGCAGTACTTC. Protein product: CARSLDREREFGEQYF.

The gene calls are TRBV10-3 and TRBJ2-3, with D maybe TRBD1 (6 bases). Germline lookup yields CDR1 ENHRY and CDR2 SYGVKD. V dropped 8 bases and J dropped 3 bases, with 9 bases sitting between them. The CDR3 contains 12 residues. DNA for the CDR3: TGTGCCATCGGGCAGGGGACAGATACGCAGTATTTT. Its translation: CAIGQGTDTQYF.

This chain connects TRBV4-1 to TRBJ2-2, with 12 positions matching TRBD2. Germline CDR1 MGHRA, CDR2 YSYEKL. This CDR3 region has 18 residues. The V gene end was trimmed by 4 bases and the J gene end by 0 bases; junction bases not matched to a gene: 6. This chain's CDR3 is CASSPLAGGDTNTGELFF. The CDR3 nucleotides are TGCGCCAGCAGCCCACTAGCGGGGGGTGATACGAACACCGGGGAGCTGTTTTTT.

This clone was recorded once. V is TRBV27 and J is TRBJ1-5; TRBD1 is a possible D gene (5 bases). V gave up 2 bases and J gave up 2 bases, with 10 bases separating them. Germline CDR1 reads MNHEY; CDR2 reads SMNVEV (reference sequence). The CDR3 is 15 residues long. The CDR3 sequence: CASSLAGPGNQPQHF. The CDR3 DNA reads as TGTGCCAGCAGTTTAGCGGGGCCGGGCAATCAGCCCCAGCATTTT.

This clone occurred a few times. J is TRBJ2-5 and V is TRBV7-9; D perhaps matches TRBD1 (6 bases). This CDR3 has 15 residues. The V gene's germline CDR1 is SEHNR and CDR2 FQNEAQ (reference sequence). Trimming took 5 bases from V and 5 from J, leaving 18 bases between them. This CDR3 reads CASSPHPGDGETQYF. For the CDR3, the DNA is TGTGCCAGCAGCCCACATCCAGGGGACGGGGAGACCCAGTACTTC. Variable domain in full (rest from reference TRBV7-9 and TRBJ2-5): DTGVSQNPRHKITKRGQNVTFRCDPISEHNRLYWYRQTLGQGPEFLTYFQNEAQLEKSRLLSDRFSAERPKGSFSTLEIQRTEQGDSAMYLCASSPHPGDGETQYFGPGTRLLVL.

V and J are TRBV28 and TRBJ1-1, with D uncertain. Between the trimmed V and J ends, which lost 6 bases and 7 bases, there was a span of 12 bases. The CDR3 sequence is 12 residues long. Germline V gene data show CDR1 as MDHEN and CDR2 as SYDVKM. The CDR3 nucleotides are TGTGCCAGCAGCTCCCGTCCCGGTGAAGCTTTCTTT. This codes for CASSSRPGEAFF.

V usage is TRBV10-3 and J usage is TRBJ1-3; 8 positions match TRBD1. This CDR3 contains 14 residues. Losses at the gene ends were 6 bases for V and 8 bases for J; bases not matched to a gene: 9. CDR1 is ENHRY, CDR2 SYGVKD, per germline. DNA for the CDR3: TGTGCCATCAGGAGGGACAGGAGGATCGACACCATATATTTT. Its protein product is CAIRRDRRIDTIYF.